Listed below are T cell receptor beta chains from one sample, sequenced in a study of CXCR3-negative and CXCR3-positive naive CD8 T cells. TCRdb re-called the 5' RACE reads and shows each CDR3 protein once, DNA omitted. The sample holds under 8,000 distinct CDR3 sequences. The specimen was naive CXCR3- CD8+ T cells from blood. All receptors derive from a human donor in good health. Some clones in this sample may be carry-over from other donors' samples. CDR3s include the opening cysteine and the closing phenylalanine or tryptophan. Fields, in order: V gene, clone size, J gene, CDR3 protein. Size is stated for part of the rows, as once, few or many counts, or as a class when the clone is expanded.

>TRBV7-3|.|TRBJ2-3
CASSFLDSGADTQYF
>TRBV2|medium-sized|TRBJ2-4
CASRDGTSGANIQYF
>TRBV12-3/TRBV12-4|.|TRBJ2-2
CASTDNTGELFF
>TRBV20-1|medium-sized|TRBJ2-4
CSARTDKGQERGKNIQYF
>TRBV7-3|medium-sized|TRBJ2-7
CASSQFHGSYEQYF
>TRBV9|.|TRBJ2-5
CASSVTGSTQETQYF
>TRBV21-1|.|TRBJ1-3
CAREASHSGNTIYF
>TRBV6-5|.|TRBJ2-7
CASSYSPQDRAYEQYF
>TRBV7-9|medium-sized|TRBJ2-7
CASSSPDSHEQYF
>TRBV29-1|medium-sized|TRBJ2-7
CSVEVRGYEQYF
>TRBV29-1|medium-sized|TRBJ2-7
CSVGDRFPYEQYF
>TRBV11-2|.|TRBJ2-7
CASSLDLALDRVPYEQYF
>TRBV20-1|.|TRBJ2-1
CSAPGTSGNEQFF
>TRBV28|medium-sized|TRBJ1-2
CASSFSNYGYTF
>TRBV29-1|.|TRBJ1-1
CSVLQAENTEAFF
>TRBV29-1|medium-sized|TRBJ1-2
CSVPDRGGYTF
>TRBV7-9|.|TRBJ2-1
CASSLALGQGRNEQFF
>TRBV29-1|.|TRBJ2-7
CSVAGLGEQYF
>TRBV28|.|TRBJ2-7
CASSFPPLADGYEQYF
>TRBV29-1|medium-sized|TRBJ2-7
CSVGRGSYEQYF
>TRBV6-5|.|TRBJ2-7
CASGTSGSEQYF
>TRBV6-2/TRBV6-3|medium-sized|TRBJ2-3
CASSIGNLGPDTQYF
>TRBV6-5|.|TRBJ2-1
CATLPLAGGHEQFF
>TRBV28|medium-sized|TRBJ2-1
CASRGTSSYNEQFF
>TRBV12-3/TRBV12-4|.|TRBJ2-7
CASSRDREFYEQYF
>TRBV27|.|TRBJ2-7
CASSLTGRPYEQYF
>TRBV7-6|.|TRBJ2-7
CASSLGKEQYF
>TRBV29-1|.|TRBJ2-1
CSVEGAGGVYNEQFF
>TRBV9|.|TRBJ1-1
CASSVEESGLTEAFF
>TRBV12-3/TRBV12-4|.|TRBJ1-3
CASRWDRGPGNTIYF
>TRBV28|.|TRBJ1-4
CASRSRDRGATNEKLFF
>TRBV20-1|.|TRBJ1-2
CSASQGNYGYTF
>TRBV7-8|medium-sized|TRBJ2-2
CASSHGLAGGTGELFF
>TRBV6-5|medium-sized|TRBJ2-3
CASSRGLAGGFSTDTQYF
>TRBV28|.|TRBJ2-7
CASSNRLAGTMEQYF
>TRBV27|.|TRBJ2-7
CASSPMQDMPYEQYF
>TRBV27|.|TRBJ2-7
CASSFSGTSAYEQYF